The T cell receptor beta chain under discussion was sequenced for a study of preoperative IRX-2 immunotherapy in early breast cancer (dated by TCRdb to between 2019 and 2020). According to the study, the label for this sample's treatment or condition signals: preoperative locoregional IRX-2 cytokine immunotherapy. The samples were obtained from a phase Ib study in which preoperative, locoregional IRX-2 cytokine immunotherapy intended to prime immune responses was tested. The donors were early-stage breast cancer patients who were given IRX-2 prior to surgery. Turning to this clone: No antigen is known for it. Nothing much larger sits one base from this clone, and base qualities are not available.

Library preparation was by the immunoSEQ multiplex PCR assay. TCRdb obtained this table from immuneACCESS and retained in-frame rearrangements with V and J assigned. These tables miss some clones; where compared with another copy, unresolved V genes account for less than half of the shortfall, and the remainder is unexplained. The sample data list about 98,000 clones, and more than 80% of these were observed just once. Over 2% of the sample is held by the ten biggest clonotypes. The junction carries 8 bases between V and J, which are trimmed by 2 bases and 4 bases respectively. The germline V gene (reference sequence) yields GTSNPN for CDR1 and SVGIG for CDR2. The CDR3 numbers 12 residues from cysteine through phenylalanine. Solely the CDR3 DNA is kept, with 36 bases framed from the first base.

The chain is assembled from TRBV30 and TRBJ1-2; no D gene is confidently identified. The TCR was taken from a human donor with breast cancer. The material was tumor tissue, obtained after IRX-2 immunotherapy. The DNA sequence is TGTGCCTGGAGTCCCCCGCCCTATGGCTACACCTTC. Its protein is CAWSPPPYGYTF.